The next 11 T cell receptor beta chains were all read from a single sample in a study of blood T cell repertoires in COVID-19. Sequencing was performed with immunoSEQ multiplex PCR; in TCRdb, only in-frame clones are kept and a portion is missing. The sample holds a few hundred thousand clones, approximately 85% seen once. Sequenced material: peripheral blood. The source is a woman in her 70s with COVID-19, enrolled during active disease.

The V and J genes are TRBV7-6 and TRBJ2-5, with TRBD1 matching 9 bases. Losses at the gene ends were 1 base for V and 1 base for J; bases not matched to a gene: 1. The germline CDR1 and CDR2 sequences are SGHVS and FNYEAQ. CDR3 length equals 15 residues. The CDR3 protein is CASSLEQGAQETQYF. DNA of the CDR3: TGTGCCAGCAGCTTAGAACAGGGGGCCCAAGAGACCCAGTACTTC.

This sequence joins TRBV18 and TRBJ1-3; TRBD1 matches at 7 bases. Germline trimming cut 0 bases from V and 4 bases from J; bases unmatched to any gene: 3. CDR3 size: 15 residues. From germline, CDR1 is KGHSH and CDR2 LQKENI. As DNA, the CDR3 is TGTGCCAGCTCACCACCGAAGGGGGCCGGAAACACCATATATTTT. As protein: CASSPPKGAGNTIYF.

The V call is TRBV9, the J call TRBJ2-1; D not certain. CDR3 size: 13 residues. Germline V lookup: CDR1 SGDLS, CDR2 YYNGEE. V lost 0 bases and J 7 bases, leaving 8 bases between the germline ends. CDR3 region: CASSVGGLNEQFF. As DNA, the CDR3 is TGTGCCAGCAGCGTAGGAGGTTTGAATGAGCAGTTCTTC.

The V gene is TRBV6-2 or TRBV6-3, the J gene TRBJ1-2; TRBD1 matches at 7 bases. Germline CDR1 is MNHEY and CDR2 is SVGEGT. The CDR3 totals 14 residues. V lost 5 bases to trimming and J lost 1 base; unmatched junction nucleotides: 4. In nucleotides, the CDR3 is TGTGCCAGCAGTCGGACAGGAGTTAACTATGGCTACACCTTC. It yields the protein CASSRTGVNYGYTF.

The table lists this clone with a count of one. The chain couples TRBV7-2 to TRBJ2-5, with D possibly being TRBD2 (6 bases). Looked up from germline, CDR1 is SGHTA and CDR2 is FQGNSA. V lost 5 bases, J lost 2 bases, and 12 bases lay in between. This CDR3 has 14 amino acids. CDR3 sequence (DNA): TGTGCCAGCAGCCCGAGACTAGGTCAAGAGACCCAGTACTTC. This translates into CASSPRLGQETQYF.

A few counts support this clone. The CDR3 is CASGAGQGSYEQYF. The CDR3 DNA sequence: TGTGCCAGCGGAGCGGGACAGGGGTCCTACGAGCAGTACTTC. The chain carries TRBV6-5 and TRBJ2-7, with 10 nucleotides matching TRBD1. This CDR3 comprises 14 residues. Trimming removed 8 bases from V and 1 base from J; junction bases left unmatched: 5. The germline gives CDR1 MNHEY, CDR2 SVGAGI.

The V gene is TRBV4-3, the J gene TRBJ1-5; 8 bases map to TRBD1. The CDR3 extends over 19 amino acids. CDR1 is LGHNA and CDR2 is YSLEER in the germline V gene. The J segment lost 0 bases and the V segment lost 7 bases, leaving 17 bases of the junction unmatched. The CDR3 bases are TGCGCCAGCATCAGCCGAATTGGATCGGACAGGGATAGCAATCAGCCCCAGCATTTT. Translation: CASISRIGSDRDSNQPQHF.

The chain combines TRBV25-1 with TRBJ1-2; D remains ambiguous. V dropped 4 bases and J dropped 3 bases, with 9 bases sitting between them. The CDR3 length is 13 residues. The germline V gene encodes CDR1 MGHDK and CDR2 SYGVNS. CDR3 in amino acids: CASSANSYYGYTF. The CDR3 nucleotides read TGTGCCAGCAGTGCCAACTCATACTATGGCTACACCTTC.

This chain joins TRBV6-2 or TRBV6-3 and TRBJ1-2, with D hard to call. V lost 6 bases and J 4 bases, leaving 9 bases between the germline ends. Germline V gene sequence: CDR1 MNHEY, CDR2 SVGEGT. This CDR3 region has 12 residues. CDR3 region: CASSLYSYGYTF. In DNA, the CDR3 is TGTGCCAGCAGCCTTTACTCCTATGGCTACACCTTC.

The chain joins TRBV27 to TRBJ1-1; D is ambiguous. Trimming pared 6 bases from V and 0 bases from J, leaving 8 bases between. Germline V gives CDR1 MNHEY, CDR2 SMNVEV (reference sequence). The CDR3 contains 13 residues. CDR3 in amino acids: CASRSTLNTEAFF. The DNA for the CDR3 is TGTGCCAGCAGGTCCACTTTGAACACTGAAGCTTTCTTT.

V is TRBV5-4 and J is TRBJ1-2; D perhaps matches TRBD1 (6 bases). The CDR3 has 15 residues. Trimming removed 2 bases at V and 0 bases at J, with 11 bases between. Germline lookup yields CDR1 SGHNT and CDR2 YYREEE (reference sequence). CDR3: CASSLGQRPNYGYTF. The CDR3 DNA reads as TGTGCCAGCAGCTTAGGACAGAGACCTAACTATGGCTACACCTTC.